This record covers a single T cell receptor beta chain. This sample was taken from a study of blood T cell repertoires in COVID-19. As for the study in general: Samples representing acute and convalescent COVID-19 were sourced from the United States, Italy and Spain. T cells, B-cell-depleted T cells, or PBMCs supplied cDNA or gDNA.

Original processing methods: Reference gene primer amplification in the assay estimated nucleated cell counts. TCRdb's table, derived via immunoSEQ multiplex PCR, lists solely in-frame clones and lacks some. V, J and clone size were drawn from that table, and D and trimming were deduced from the DNA. The table lists about 250,000 clones, approximately 80% of them singletons. Sequencing used peripheral blood. The sequence was obtained from a man in his forties with acute or convalescent COVID-19.

For the CDR3, the DNA is TGTGCCATCAGTGAGGTCGCGGAATCCTACAATGAGCAGTTCTTC. Protein sequence: CAISEVAESYNEQFF. The chain has TRBV10-3 and TRBJ2-1, with unresolved D. This CDR3 comprises 15 residues. Germline V gene data show CDR1 as ENHRY and CDR2 as SYGVKD. The V end lost 2 bases, the J end lost 1 base, and 9 bases lay between the germline ends.